One and the same sample provided the 21 T cell receptor beta chains below, sequenced in a study of blood T cell repertoires in COVID-19. Sequencing was performed with immunoSEQ multiplex PCR; in TCRdb, only in-frame clones are kept and a portion is missing. The sample lists a few hundred thousand clones; roughly 86% were seen once. Sample: PBMCs or T cells enriched from blood (not recorded which). The receptor set was obtained from a woman aged 55-75 years who had recovered from COVID-19.

The chain recombines TRBV7-9 with TRBJ1-2, with 8 positions matching TRBD1. Trimming removed 6 bases from V and 0 bases from J; junction bases left unmatched: 12. In germline, CDR1 is SEHNR, CDR2 FQNEAQ (reference sequence). The CDR3 sequence is 17 residues long. The CDR3, as DNA: TGTGCCAGCAGACCCGGGACAGGTGGAGTAGCTAACTATGGCTACACCTTC. This translates into CASRPGTGGVANYGYTF.

A single count supports this clone. The V gene is TRBV2, the J gene TRBJ1-5; maybe TRBD1 (5 bases). The germline V and J ends were trimmed by 6 bases and 0 bases, with 12 bases remaining between them. CDR1 is SNHLY, CDR2 FYNNEI, per germline. The CDR3 is made up of 15 amino acids. Here the CDR3 DNA reads TGTGCCAGCAGGGAGACAGAGAATAGCAATCAGCCCCAGCATTTT. Translating it yields CASRETENSNQPQHF.

This chain joins TRBV4-1 and TRBJ2-7; a possible D gene is TRBD1 (6 bases). Germline-derived CDR1 and CDR2 are MGHRA and YSYEKL. V lost 3 bases and J lost 4, with 10 bases in between. There are 13 residues in the CDR3. CDR3 in DNA: TGCGCCAGCAGCCACTTTCAGGGGTACGAGCAGTACTTC. Protein product: CASSHFQGYEQYF.

The chain uses TRBV7-9 and TRBJ1-1, with 8 bases fitting TRBD1. The V segment lost 2 bases and the J segment 6 bases; nucleotides outside the gene matches: 8. The germline V gene has CDR1 SEHNR and CDR2 FQNEAQ (reference sequence). This CDR3 is built from 15 residues. In DNA form, the CDR3 reads TGTGCCAGCAGCTTAACAGGGGGGAGTATCCCTGAAGCTTTCTTT. This sequence encodes CASSLTGGSIPEAFF.

This chain links TRBV19 with TRBJ2-1; 8 nucleotides line up with TRBD1. Germline V gene sequence: CDR1 LNHDA, CDR2 SQIVND (reference sequence). The CDR3 extends over 13 amino acids. Germline trimming cut 5 bases from V and 6 bases from J; bases unmatched to any gene: 3. In DNA form, the CDR3 reads TGTGCCAGTAGTCTCAGGGGGCCCAATGAGCAGTTCTTC. It yields the protein CASSLRGPNEQFF.

V is TRBV5-1 and J is TRBJ1-1; 7 positions match TRBD1. With 5 bases clipped from V and 0 bases from J, the junction kept 4 bases outside the gene matches. Germline V gene data show CDR1 as SGHRS and CDR2 as YFSETQ. The CDR3 extends over 14 amino acids. CDR3 sequence reads: CASRAGGMNTEAFF. The CDR3 DNA follows: TGCGCCAGCAGGGCAGGGGGGATGAACACTGAAGCTTTCTTT.

The gene calls are TRBV7-2 and TRBJ2-1; D is ambiguous. Trimming shortened V by 5 bases and J by 1 base, and 12 bases separated the two germline ends. The germline CDR1 and CDR2 sequences are SGHTA and FQGNSA. The CDR3 consists of 15 residues. The CDR3 DNA reads TGTGCCAGCAGCCTAGAGCCCGGGTCCTACAATGAGCAGTTCTTC. Amino acids: CASSLEPGSYNEQFF.

The chain has TRBV27 and TRBJ1-1, with unresolved D. The V end was cut by 4 bases, the J end by 4 bases, with 7 bases between. In germline, CDR1 is MNHEY, CDR2 SMNVEV (reference sequence). This CDR3 has 12 amino acids. The CDR3 DNA reads as TGTGCCAGCAGTTCTCCCCTCACTGAAGCTTTCTTT. Encoded protein: CASSSPLTEAFF.

The chain uses TRBV28 and TRBJ1-2, with D maybe TRBD1 (5 bases). Trimming cost V 6 bases and J 4 bases, with 12 bases left between them. Looked up from germline, CDR1 is MDHEN and CDR2 is SYDVKM. This CDR3 has 13 residues. Written as DNA, the CDR3 is TGTGCCAGCAGAAAACAGGTTTCCTATGGCTACACCTTC. This encodes CASRKQVSYGYTF.

This chain uses TRBV5-1 with TRBJ1-6; 7 bases line up with TRBD1. V lost 2 bases to trimming and J lost 5 bases; unmatched junction nucleotides: 4. CDR3 size: 15 residues. The germline CDR1 and CDR2 sequences are SGHRS and YFSETQ. DNA of the CDR3: TGCGCCAGCAGCTTACAGGGGCCCGATAATTCACCCCTCCACTTT. This gives the protein CASSLQGPDNSPLHF.

The chain combines TRBV7-6 with TRBJ2-1; 7 bases fit TRBD1. Germline CDR1 is SGHVS and CDR2 is FNYEAQ. CDR3 length: 14 residues. The V segment lost 5 bases and the J segment 3 bases; nucleotides outside the gene matches: 4. CDR3 region: CASSLGQLYNEQFF. CDR3 in DNA: TGTGCCAGCAGCCTGGGACAGCTCTACAATGAGCAGTTCTTC.

The V gene is TRBV24-1, the J gene TRBJ1-2, with TRBD1 as a possible D gene (6 bases). This CDR3 is built from 13 residues. V lost 7 bases and J lost 6, with 14 bases in between. From germline, CDR1 is KGHDR and CDR2 SFDVKD. DNA for the CDR3: TGTGCCACCAGGGCGCCAGGGGCGCATGGCTACACCTTC. It specifies CATRAPGAHGYTF.

V usage is TRBV7-9 and J usage is TRBJ2-7, with D possibly being TRBD1 (5 bases). V was shortened by 4 bases and J by 1 base, with 20 bases between the two germline ends. CDR3 size: 17 residues. Germline CDR1 is SEHNR and CDR2 is FQNEAQ (reference sequence). The chain's CDR3 is CASSYRQGDFISYEQYF. In DNA form, the CDR3 reads TGTGCCAGCAGCTATCGTCAGGGTGACTTTATTTCCTACGAGCAGTACTTC.

The chain links TRBV28 to TRBJ2-1; 12 bases line up with TRBD2. The CDR3 runs 15 residues. Germline V lookup: CDR1 MDHEN, CDR2 SYDVKM. The trim removed 6 bases at V and 4 bases at J, leaving 4 bases unmatched. The CDR3 nucleotides read TGTGCCAGCAGGGATACTAGCGGGGGGTACAATGAGCAGTTCTTC. Residues: CASRDTSGGYNEQFF.

The V gene is TRBV19, the J gene TRBJ2-3; D gene uncertain. Germline assignment: CDR1 LNHDA and CDR2 SQIVND (reference sequence). This CDR3 contains 15 residues. The V end lost 6 bases, the J end lost 0 bases, and 13 bases lay between the germline ends. The CDR3 bases are TGTGCCAGTAGCCCGACTGTCGCTAGCACAGATACGCAGTATTTT. Protein: CASSPTVASTDTQYF.

The count of this clone is one. The chain combines TRBV6-1 with TRBJ1-3; no clear D. This CDR3 has 18 residues. Germline CDR1 is MNHNS and CDR2 is SASEGT. V was clipped by 2 bases and J by 0 bases, with 17 bases between them. The CDR3 protein is CASSERSSRAGSGNTIYF. The CDR3 coding sequence is TGTGCCAGCAGTGAACGGAGCTCTAGAGCGGGCTCTGGAAACACCATATATTTT.

This clone was seen only a few times. This chain links TRBV19 with TRBJ2-7; perhaps TRBD1 as D (6 bases). Germline lookup yields CDR1 LNHDA and CDR2 SQIVND (reference sequence). Trimming cost V 7 bases and J 0 bases, with 16 bases left between them. The CDR3 is 15 residues long. CDR3 amino acids: CASKLTGFSSYEQYF. Written as DNA, the CDR3 is TGTGCCAGTAAGCTCACAGGGTTTTCCTCCTACGAGCAGTACTTC.

The V gene is TRBV6-5, the J gene TRBJ2-7; the D gene is possibly TRBD1 (5 bases). Per germline, CDR1 MNHEY and CDR2 SVGAGI. The CDR3 loop spans 13 amino acids. V lost 4 bases and J 7 bases, leaving 14 bases between the germline ends. CDR3 DNA sequence: TGTGCCAGCAGTTCCCCAGGGTTCGGGGAGCAGTACTTC. Amino acid sequence: CASSSPGFGEQYF.

The rearrangement joins TRBV28 to TRBJ2-2, with 12 bases identical to TRBD2. Germline-derived CDR1 and CDR2 are MDHEN and SYDVKM. The trim removed 3 bases at V and 7 bases at J, leaving 6 bases unmatched. The CDR3 totals 16 residues. Here the CDR3 DNA reads TGTGCCAGCAGTTTGGCGCTAGCGGGAGGGGACGGGGAGCTGTTTTTT. This sequence encodes CASSLALAGGDGELFF.

V is TRBV9 and J is TRBJ2-5; D perhaps matches TRBD2 (6 bases). Trimming took 4 bases from V and 1 from J, leaving 20 bases between them. Looked up from germline, CDR1 is SGDLS and CDR2 is YYNGEE. The CDR3 spans 17 residues. CDR3: CASSFGTVTALQETQYF. The CDR3 DNA reads TGTGCCAGCAGCTTCGGGACTGTAACTGCACTCCAAGAGACCCAGTACTTC.

V usage is TRBV7-3 and J usage is TRBJ1-6; D is perhaps TRBD1 (6 bases). V was shortened by 5 bases and J by 6 bases, with 11 bases between the two germline ends. Germline V gene data show CDR1 as SGHTA and CDR2 as FQGTGA. This CDR3 contains 14 residues. CDR3 DNA sequence: TGTGCCAGCAGCCAGACAGGCATTAATTCACCCCTCCACTTT. Translating it yields CASSQTGINSPLHF.